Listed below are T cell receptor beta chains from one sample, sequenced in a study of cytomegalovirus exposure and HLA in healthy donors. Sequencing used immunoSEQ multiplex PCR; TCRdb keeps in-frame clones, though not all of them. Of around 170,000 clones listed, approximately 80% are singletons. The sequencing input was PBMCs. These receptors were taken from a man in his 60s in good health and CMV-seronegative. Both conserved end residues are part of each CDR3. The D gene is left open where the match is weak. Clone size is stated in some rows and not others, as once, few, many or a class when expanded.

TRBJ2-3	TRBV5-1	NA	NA	CASSLGRKGAGSTDTQYF	TGCGCCAGCAGCTTGGGGCGCAAAGGAGCGGGTAGCACAGATACGCAGTATTTT
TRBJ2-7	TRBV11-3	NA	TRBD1	CASSSDRGHEQYF	TGTGCCAGCAGCTCGGACAGGGGGCATGAGCAGTACTTC
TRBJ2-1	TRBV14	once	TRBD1	CASSLRTGPLDDEQFF	TGTGCCAGCAGCTTGAGGACAGGACCCCTTGACGATGAGCAGTTCTTC
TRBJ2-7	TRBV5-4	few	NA	CASSLPGVYEQYF	TGTGCCAGCAGCTTGCCCGGGGTCTACGAGCAGTACTTC
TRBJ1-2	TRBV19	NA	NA	CASSVGHRTDYGYTF	TGTGCCAGTAGTGTCGGACACAGAACAGATTATGGCTACACCTTC
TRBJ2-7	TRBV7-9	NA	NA	CASSLVSGPSYEQYF	TGTGCCAGCAGCTTAGTTTCAGGGCCCTCCTACGAGCAGTACTTC
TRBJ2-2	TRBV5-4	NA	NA	CASSLARTNTGELFF	TGTGCCAGCAGCTTGGCTCGGACAAACACCGGGGAGCTGTTTTTT
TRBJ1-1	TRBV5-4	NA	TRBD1	CASSKIDRDDTEAFF	TGTGCCAGCAGCAAAATAGACAGGGACGACACTGAAGCTTTCTTT
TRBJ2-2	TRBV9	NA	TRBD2	CASSPSGANTGELFF	TGTGCCAGCAGCCCTAGCGGGGCGAACACCGGGGAGCTGTTTTTT
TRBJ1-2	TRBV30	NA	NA	CAWSVPGIYGYTF	TGTGCCTGGAGTGTACCAGGGATCTATGGCTACACCTTC
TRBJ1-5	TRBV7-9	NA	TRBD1	CASSLATGGSEPQHF	TGTGCCAGCAGCTTAGCGACAGGGGGCTCAGAGCCCCAGCATTTT
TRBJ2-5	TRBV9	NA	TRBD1	CASSVTGIQETQYF	TGTGCCAGCAGCGTGACAGGGATTCAGGAGACCCAGTACTTC
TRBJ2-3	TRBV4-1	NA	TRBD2	CASSQVKLAGQYF	TGCGCCAGCAGCCAAGTAAAACTAGCGGGGCAGTATTTT
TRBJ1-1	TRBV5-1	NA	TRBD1	CASSLAGTGVRKAFF	TGCGCCAGCAGCTTGGCTGGGACAGGGGTTAGGAAAGCTTTCTTT
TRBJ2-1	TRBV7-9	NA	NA	CASSPGRMEFF	TGTGCCAGCAGCCCGGGAAGGATGGAGTTCTTC
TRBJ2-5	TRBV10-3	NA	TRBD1	CAIGAGGETQYF	TGTGCCATCGGGGCAGGGGGAGAGACCCAGTACTTC
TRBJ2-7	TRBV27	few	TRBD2	CASSLGVGTSGDPSGEQYF	TGTGCCAGCAGTCTAGGCGTGGGGACTAGCGGGGACCCATCGGGGGAGCAGTACTTC
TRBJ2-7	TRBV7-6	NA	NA	CASSFYTGTEQYF	TGTGCCAGCAGCTTTTACACAGGGACCGAGCAGTACTTC
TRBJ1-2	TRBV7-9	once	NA	CASSPRVTGFTTNYGYTF	TGTGCCAGCAGCCCAAGGGTTACAGGGTTTACTACTAACTATGGCTACACCTTC
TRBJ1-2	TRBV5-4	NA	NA	CASSLWGGSYGYTF	TGTGCCAGCAGCTTATGGGGAGGTAGCTATGGCTACACCTTC
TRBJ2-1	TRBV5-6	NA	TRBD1	CASNWVRGRPYNEQFF	TGCGCCAGCAATTGGGTGAGGGGGCGACCCTACAATGAGCAGTTCTTC
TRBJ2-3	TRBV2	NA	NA	CASSGGGGRITDTQYF	TGTGCCAGCAGTGGTGGGGGGGGGCGCATTACAGATACGCAGTATTTT
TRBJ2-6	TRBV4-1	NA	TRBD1	CASSPWTGDANSGANVLTF	TGCGCCAGCAGCCCCTGGACAGGGGATGCCAACTCTGGGGCCAACGTCCTGACTTTC
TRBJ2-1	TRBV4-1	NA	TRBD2	CASSQGLLAGGPYNEQFF	TGCGCCAGCAGCCAAGGGCTACTAGCGGGAGGGCCTTACAATGAGCAGTTCTTC
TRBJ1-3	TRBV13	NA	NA	CASTLLTGISGNTIYF	TGTGCCAGCACCCTACTGACAGGAATCTCTGGAAACACCATATATTTT
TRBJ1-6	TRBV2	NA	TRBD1	CASSPKRTGNSPLHF	TGTGCCAGCAGCCCGAAAAGGACAGGGAATTCACCCCTCCACTTT
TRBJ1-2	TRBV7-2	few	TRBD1	CASSLEQGYNYGYTF	TGTGCCAGCAGCTTAGAACAGGGGTATAACTATGGCTACACCTTC
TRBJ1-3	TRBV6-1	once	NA	CASSERTGPNNSGNTIYF	TGTGCCAGCAGCGAAAGAACAGGGCCAAACAACTCTGGAAACACCATATATTTT
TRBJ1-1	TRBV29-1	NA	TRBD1	CSVSGQGGEAFF	TGCAGCGTTTCCGGACAGGGGGGTGAAGCTTTCTTT
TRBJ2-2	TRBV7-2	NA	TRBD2	CASSSGLVELFF	TGTGCCAGCAGCTCGGGACTAGTAGAGCTGTTTTTT
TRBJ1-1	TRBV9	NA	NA	CASSSPLDSTEAFF	TGTGCCAGCAGCTCCCCCCTTGACAGCACTGAAGCTTTCTTT
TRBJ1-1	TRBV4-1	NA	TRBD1	CASSPGTGANTEAFF	TGCGCCAGCAGCCCCGGGACAGGCGCGAACACTGAAGCTTTCTTT
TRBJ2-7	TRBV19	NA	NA	CASSSSSYEQYF	TGTGCCAGTAGTTCCTCCTCCTACGAGCAGTACTTC
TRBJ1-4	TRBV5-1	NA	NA	CASGESGSRNEKLFF	TGCGCCAGCGGGGAATCGGGGTCGCGGAATGAAAAACTGTTTTTT
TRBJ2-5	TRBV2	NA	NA	CASSEQGIGTQYF	TGTGCCAGCAGTGAACAGGGTATCGGGACCCAGTACTTC
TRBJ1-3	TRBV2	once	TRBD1	CASSLDRGSGNTIYF	TGTGCCAGCAGCTTGGACAGGGGTTCGGGAAACACCATATATTTT
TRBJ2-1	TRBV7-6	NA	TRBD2	CASTLTGGAGNEQFF	TGTGCCAGCACCTTAACCGGGGGGGCGGGAAATGAGCAGTTCTTC